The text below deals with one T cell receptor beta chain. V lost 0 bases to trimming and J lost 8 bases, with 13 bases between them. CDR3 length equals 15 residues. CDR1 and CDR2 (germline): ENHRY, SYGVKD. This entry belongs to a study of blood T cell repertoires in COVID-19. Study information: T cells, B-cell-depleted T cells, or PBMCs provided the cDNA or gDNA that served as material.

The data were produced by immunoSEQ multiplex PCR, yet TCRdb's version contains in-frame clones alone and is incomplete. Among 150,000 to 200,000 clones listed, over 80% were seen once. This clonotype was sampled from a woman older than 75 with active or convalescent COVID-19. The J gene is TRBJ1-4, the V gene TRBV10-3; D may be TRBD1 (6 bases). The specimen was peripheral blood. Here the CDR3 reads CAISESGQLGEKLFF. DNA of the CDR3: TGTGCCATCAGTGAGTCAGGACAGTTAGGGGAAAAACTGTTTTTT.